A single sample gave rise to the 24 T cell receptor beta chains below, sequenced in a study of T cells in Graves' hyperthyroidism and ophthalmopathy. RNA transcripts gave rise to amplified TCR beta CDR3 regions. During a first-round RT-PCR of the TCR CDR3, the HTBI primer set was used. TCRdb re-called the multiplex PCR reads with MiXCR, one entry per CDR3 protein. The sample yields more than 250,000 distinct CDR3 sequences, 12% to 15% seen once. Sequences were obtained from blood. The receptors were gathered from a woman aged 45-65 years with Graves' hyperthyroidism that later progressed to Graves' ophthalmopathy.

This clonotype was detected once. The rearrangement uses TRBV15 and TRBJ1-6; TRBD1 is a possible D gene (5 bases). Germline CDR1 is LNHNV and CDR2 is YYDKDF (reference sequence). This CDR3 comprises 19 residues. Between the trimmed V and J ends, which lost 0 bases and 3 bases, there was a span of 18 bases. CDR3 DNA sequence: TGTGCCACCAGCAGAGAGCGGACCGGGACCGATTACTATAATTCACCCCTCCACTTT. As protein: CATSRERTGTDYYNSPLHF.

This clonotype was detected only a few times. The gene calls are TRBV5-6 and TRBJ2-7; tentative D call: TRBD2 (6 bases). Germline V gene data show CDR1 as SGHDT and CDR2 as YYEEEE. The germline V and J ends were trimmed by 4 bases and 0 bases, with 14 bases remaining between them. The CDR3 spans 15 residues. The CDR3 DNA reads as TGTGCCAGCAGCCCGGGACTTAGAAGCTCCTACGAGCAGTACTTC. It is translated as CASSPGLRSSYEQYF.

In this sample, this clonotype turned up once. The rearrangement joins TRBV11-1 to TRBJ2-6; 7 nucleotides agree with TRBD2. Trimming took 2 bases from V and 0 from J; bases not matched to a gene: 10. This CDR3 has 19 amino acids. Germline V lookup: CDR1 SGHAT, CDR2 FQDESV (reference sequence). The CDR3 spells CASSLWGGDKSSGANVLTF. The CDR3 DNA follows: TGTGCCAGCAGCTTATGGGGGGGAGACAAGAGCTCTGGGGCCAACGTCCTGACTTTC.

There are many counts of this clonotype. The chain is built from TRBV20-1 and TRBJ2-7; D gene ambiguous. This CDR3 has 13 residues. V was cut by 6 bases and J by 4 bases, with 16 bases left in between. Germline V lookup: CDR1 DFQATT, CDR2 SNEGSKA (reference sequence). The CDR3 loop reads CSASEGNTYEQYF. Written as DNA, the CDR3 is TGCAGTGCCTCCGAAGGTAACACGTACGAGCAGTACTTC.

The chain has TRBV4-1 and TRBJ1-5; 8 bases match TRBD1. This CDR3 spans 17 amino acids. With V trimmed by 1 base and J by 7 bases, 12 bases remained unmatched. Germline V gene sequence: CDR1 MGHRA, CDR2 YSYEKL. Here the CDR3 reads CASSQGRRGQALQPQHF. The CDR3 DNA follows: TGCGCCAGCAGCCAAGGAAGGAGGGGACAGGCTCTCCAGCCCCAGCATTTT.

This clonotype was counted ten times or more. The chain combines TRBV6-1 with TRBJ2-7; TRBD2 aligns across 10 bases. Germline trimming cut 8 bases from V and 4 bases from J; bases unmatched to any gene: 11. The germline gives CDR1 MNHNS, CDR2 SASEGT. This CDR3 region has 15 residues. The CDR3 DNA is TGTGCCAGCTCCCGAGGGACTAGCGCACTATACGAGCAGTACTTC. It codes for CASSRGTSALYEQYF.

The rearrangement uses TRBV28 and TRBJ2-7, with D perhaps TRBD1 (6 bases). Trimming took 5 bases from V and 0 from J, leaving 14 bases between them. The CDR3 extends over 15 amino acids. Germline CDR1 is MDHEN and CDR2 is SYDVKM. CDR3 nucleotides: TGTGCCAGCAGTCCCGGGACAAGAGTCTCCTACGAGCAGTACTTC. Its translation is CASSPGTRVSYEQYF.

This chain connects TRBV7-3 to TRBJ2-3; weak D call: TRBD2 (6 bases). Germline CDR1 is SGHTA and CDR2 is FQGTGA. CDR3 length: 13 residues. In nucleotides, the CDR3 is TGTGCGCATAGCGGAGCGAACACAGATACGCAGTATTTT. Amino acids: CAHSGANTDTQYF. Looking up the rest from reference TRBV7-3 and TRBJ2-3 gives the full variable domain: GAGVSQTPSNKVTEKGKYVELRCDPISGHTALYWYRQSLGQGPEFLIYFQGTGAADDSGLPNDRFFAVRPEGSVSTLKIQRTERGDSAVYLCAHSGANTDTQYFGPGTRLTVL.

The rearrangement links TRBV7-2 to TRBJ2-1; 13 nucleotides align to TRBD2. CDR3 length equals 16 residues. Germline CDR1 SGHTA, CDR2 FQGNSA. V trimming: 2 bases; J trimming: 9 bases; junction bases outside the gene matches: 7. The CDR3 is CASSLPGLAGVSEQFF. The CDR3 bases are TGTGCCAGCAGCTTACCTGGACTAGCGGGAGTCAGTGAGCAGTTCTTC.

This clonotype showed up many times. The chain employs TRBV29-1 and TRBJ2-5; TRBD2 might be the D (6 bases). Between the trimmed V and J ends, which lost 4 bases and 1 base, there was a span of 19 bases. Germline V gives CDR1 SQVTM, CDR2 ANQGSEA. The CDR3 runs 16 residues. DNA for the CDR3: TGCAGCGTTGCTAGGGCGGGATCGGCTCCCCAAGAGACCCAGTACTTC. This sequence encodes CSVARAGSAPQETQYF.

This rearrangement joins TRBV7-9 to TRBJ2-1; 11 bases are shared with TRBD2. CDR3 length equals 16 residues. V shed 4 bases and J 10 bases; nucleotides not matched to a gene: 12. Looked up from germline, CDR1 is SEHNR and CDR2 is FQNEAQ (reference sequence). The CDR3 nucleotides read TGTGCCAGCAGCTACGGGACTAGCGGACCCCGAGGCGAGCAGTTCTTC. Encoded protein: CASSYGTSGPRGEQFF. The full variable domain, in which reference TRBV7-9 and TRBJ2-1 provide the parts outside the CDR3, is DTGVSQNPRHKITKRGQNVTFRCDPISEHNRLYWYRQTLGQGPEFLTYFQNEAQLEKSRLLSDRFSAERPKGSFSTLEIQRTEQGDSAMYLCASSYGTSGPRGEQFFGPGTRLTVL.

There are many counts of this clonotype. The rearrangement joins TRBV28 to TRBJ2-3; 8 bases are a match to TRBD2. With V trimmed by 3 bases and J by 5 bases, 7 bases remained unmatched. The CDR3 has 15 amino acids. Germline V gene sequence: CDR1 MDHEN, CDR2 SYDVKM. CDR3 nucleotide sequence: TGTGCCAGCAGTTTCGAGCGGGAGCAGGAAGATACGCAGTATTTT. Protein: CASSFEREQEDTQYF. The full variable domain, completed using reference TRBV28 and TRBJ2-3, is DVKVTQSSRYLVKRTGEKVFLECVQDMDHENMFWYRQDPGLGLRLIYFSYDVKMKEKGDIPEGYSVSREKKERFSLILESASTNQTSMYLCASSFEREQEDTQYFGPGTRLTVL.

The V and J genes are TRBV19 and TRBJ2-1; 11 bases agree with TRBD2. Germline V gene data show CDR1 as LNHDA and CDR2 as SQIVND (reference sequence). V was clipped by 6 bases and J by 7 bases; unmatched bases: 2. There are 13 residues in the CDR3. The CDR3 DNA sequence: TGTGCCAGTAGGACTAGCGGGATGAATGAGCAGTTCTTC. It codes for CASRTSGMNEQFF.

CDR3 residues: CASISGGTNTGELFF. In DNA, the CDR3 is TGTGCCAGCATCTCCGGGGGGACGAACACCGGGGAGCTGTTTTTT. This chain connects TRBV27 to TRBJ2-2; 7 bases match TRBD2. The CDR3 length is 15 residues. CDR1 and CDR2 from the germline V gene are MNHEY and SMNVEV (reference sequence). The trim removed 7 bases at V and 0 bases at J, leaving 5 bases unmatched.

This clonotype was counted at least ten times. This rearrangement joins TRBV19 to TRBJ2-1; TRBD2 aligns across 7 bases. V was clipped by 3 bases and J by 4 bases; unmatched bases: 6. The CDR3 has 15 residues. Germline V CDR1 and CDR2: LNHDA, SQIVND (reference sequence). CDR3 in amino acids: CASSIGASGYNEQFF. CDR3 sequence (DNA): TGTGCCAGTAGTATCGGGGCTAGCGGATACAATGAGCAGTTCTTC.

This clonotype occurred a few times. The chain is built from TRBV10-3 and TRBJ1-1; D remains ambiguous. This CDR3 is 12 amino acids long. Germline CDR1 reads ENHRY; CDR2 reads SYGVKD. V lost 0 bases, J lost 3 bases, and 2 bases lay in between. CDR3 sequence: CAISESDTEAFF. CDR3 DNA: TGTGCCATCAGTGAGTCGGACACTGAAGCTTTCTTT.

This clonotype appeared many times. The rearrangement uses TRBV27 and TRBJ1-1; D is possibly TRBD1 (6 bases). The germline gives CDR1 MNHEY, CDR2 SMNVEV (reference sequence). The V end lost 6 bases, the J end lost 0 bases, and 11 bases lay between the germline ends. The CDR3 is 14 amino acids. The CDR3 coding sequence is TGTGCCAGCAGCTACAGGGATTTGAACACTGAAGCTTTCTTT. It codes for CASSYRDLNTEAFF.

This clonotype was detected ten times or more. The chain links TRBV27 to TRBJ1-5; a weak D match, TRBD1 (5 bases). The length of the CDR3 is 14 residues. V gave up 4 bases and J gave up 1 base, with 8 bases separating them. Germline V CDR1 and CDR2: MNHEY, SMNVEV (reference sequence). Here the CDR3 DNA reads TGTGCCAGCAGTTGGGGGGTGAGCAATCAGCCCCAGCATTTT. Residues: CASSWGVSNQPQHF.

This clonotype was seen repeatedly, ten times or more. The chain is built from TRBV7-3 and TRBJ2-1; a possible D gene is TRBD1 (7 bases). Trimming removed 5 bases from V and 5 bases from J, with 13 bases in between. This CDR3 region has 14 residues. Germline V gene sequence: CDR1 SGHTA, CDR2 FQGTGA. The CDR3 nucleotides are TGTGCCAGCAGCCCAGGGGGGCGGAACAATGAGCAGTTCTTC. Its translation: CASSPGGRNNEQFF.

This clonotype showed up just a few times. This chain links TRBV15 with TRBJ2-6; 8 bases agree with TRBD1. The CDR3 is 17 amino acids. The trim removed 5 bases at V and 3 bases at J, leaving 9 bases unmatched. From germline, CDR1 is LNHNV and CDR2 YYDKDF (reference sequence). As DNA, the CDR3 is TGTGCCACCAGCGATTCGACAGGGGTGAGTGGGGCCAACGTCCTGACTTTC. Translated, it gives CATSDSTGVSGANVLTF.

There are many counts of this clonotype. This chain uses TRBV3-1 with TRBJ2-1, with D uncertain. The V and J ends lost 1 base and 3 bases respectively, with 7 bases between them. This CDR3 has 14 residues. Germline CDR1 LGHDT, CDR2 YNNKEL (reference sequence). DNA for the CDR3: TGTGCCAGCAGCCAAGTTGCAGGCTACAATGAGCAGTTCTTC. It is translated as CASSQVAGYNEQFF.

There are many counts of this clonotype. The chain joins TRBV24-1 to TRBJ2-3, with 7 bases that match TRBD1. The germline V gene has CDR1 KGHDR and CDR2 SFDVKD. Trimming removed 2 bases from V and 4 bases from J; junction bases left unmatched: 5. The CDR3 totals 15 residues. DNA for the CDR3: TGTGCCACCAGTGATTCACGACAGGGTTCAGATACGCAGTATTTT. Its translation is CATSDSRQGSDTQYF.

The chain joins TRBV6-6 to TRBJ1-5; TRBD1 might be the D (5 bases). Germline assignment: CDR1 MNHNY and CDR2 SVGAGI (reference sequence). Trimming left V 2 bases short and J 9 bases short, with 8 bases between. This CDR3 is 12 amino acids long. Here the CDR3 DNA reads TGTGCCAGCAGTTACCCTGACAGGCCCCAGCATTTT. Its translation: CASSYPDRPQHF.

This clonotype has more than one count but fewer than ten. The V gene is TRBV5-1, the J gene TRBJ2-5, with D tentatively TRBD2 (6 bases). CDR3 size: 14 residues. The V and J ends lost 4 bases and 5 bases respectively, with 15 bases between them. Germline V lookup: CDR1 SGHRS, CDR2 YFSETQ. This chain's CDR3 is CASSDSGTAETQYF. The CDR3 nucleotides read TGCGCCAGCAGCGACTCCGGGACTGCGGAGACCCAGTACTTC.